The next 27 T cell receptor beta chains were all read from a single sample in a study of blood T cell repertoires in COVID-19. Assay: immunoSEQ multiplex PCR; the TCRdb copy retains only in-frame clones and omits some. The sample carries roughly 480,000 clones, nearly 90% recorded once. Input material: peripheral blood. All receptors come from a man between 18 and 35 years old with COVID-19, enrolled during active disease.

The chain combines TRBV2 with TRBJ2-7; a possible D gene is TRBD2 (5 bases). Trimming cost V 5 bases and J 7 bases, with 21 bases left between them. Germline lookup yields CDR1 SNHLY and CDR2 FYNNEI. This CDR3 is built from 15 residues. CDR3 region: CASSQPLRASREQYF. The DNA of the CDR3 is TGTGCCAGCAGTCAGCCCCTCCGCGCTAGCCGAGAGCAGTACTTC.

The rearrangement links TRBV2 to TRBJ2-1; TRBD2 agrees at 7 bases. Germline V gives CDR1 SNHLY, CDR2 FYNNEI. The CDR3 totals 15 residues. V lost 0 bases and J lost 5; bases outside the gene matches: 4. For the CDR3, the DNA is TGTGCCAGCAGTGAAGCCCCTAGCGGAGACAATGAGCAGTTCTTC. It yields the protein CASSEAPSGDNEQFF.

In DNA, the CDR3 is TGTGCCAGCAGTTTAATCGGGACCTACGAGCAGTACTTC. Residues: CASSLIGTYEQYF. This chain links TRBV12-3 or TRBV12-4 with TRBJ2-7; tentative D call: TRBD2 (5 bases). Deletions cut 2 bases from V and 2 bases from J, with 7 bases between. The CDR3 loop spans 13 amino acids.

CDR3 DNA: TGTGCCAGCAGCACTGGGACAGGTAGTACCTACGAGCAGTACTTC. Its protein is CASSTGTGSTYEQYF. V gene TRBV9 combines with J gene TRBJ2-7; 8 positions match TRBD1. The junction had 8 bases not matched to a gene; V was cut back by 4 bases and J by 2 bases. The CDR3 is made up of 15 amino acids. Germline loops: CDR1 SGDLS, CDR2 YYNGEE.

V usage is TRBV5-1 and J usage is TRBJ2-3; tentative D call: TRBD2 (5 bases). The V end was cut by 2 bases, the J end by 8 bases, with 15 bases between. CDR1 and CDR2 from the germline V gene are SGHRS and YFSETQ. The CDR3 sequence is 14 residues long. CDR3 region: CASSLPDAEGTQYF. For the CDR3, the DNA is TGCGCCAGCAGCTTACCTGACGCAGAGGGTACGCAGTATTTT.

The chain is built from TRBV5-1 and TRBJ2-1, with 10 bases lining up with TRBD2. The CDR3 spans 18 residues. The germline CDR1 and CDR2 sequences are SGHRS and YFSETQ. Germline trimming cut 6 bases from V and 2 bases from J; bases unmatched to any gene: 14. As DNA, the CDR3 is TGCGCCAGCAAGGAAGAACCGCGGACTAGCGGCCCCTACAATGAGCAGTTCTTC. Translation gives CASKEEPRTSGPYNEQFF.

V usage is TRBV6-5 and J usage is TRBJ2-3; TRBD2 matches 8 bases. With 5 bases clipped from V and 6 bases from J, the junction kept 10 bases outside the gene matches. Germline V gives CDR1 MNHEY, CDR2 SVGAGI. This CDR3 region has 15 residues. CDR3 sequence (DNA): TGTGCCAGCAGTAAGGTAGCGGGATGGGGTGATACGCAGTATTTT. Translating gives CASSKVAGWGDTQYF.

This clone appeared a single time. The chain couples TRBV30 to TRBJ2-3; 8 bases match TRBD2. From germline, CDR1 is GTSNPN and CDR2 SVGIG (reference sequence). The CDR3 has 14 residues. V shed 5 bases, J shed 8 bases, and the junction held 12 bases outside the gene matches. The chain's CDR3 is CAWDEAGAGSTQYF. The CDR3 nucleotides are TGTGCCTGGGACGAAGCGGGGGCAGGGAGTACGCAGTATTTT.

The V call is TRBV30, the J call TRBJ2-7, with 10 bases lining up with TRBD2. This CDR3 comprises 15 residues. V shed 3 bases and J 1 base; nucleotides not matched to a gene: 6. CDR1 is GTSNPN, CDR2 SVGIG, per germline (reference sequence). CDR3 DNA sequence: TGTGCCTGGAGGAGGACTAGCGGCTTATCCTACGAGCAGTACTTC. Its protein product is CAWRRTSGLSYEQYF.

The chain combines TRBV5-6 with TRBJ1-3; 9 positions match TRBD1. The CDR3 consists of 14 residues. Per germline, CDR1 SGHDT and CDR2 YYEEEE. V shed 2 bases and J 7 bases; nucleotides not matched to a gene: 4. CDR3 in DNA: TGTGCCAGCAGCTTAGTGGACAGGGGTAACACCATATATTTT. Protein sequence: CASSLVDRGNTIYF.

The J gene is TRBJ2-7, the V gene TRBV6-5; possibly TRBD1 for D (5 bases). The CDR3 length is 13 residues. Deletions cut 2 bases from V and 2 bases from J, with 7 bases between. The germline V gene encodes CDR1 MNHEY and CDR2 SVGAGI. CDR3 in DNA: TGTGCCAGCAGTTACGACAGAACCTACGAGCAGTACTTC. This translates into CASSYDRTYEQYF.

The chain has TRBV19 and TRBJ2-7; 10 bases fit TRBD1. The ends lost 5 bases at V and 0 bases at J; junction bases unmatched: 7. Germline V gene data show CDR1 as LNHDA and CDR2 as SQIVND (reference sequence). This CDR3 is 16 amino acids long. In DNA, the CDR3 is TGTGCCAGTAGTCATGGACAGGGGGTAACCTCCTACGAGCAGTACTTC. Its translation is CASSHGQGVTSYEQYF.

The gene calls are TRBV2 and TRBJ1-6, with 8 positions matching TRBD1. The germline CDR1 and CDR2 sequences are SNHLY and FYNNEI. The V and J ends lost 5 bases and 8 bases, in that order; junction bases with no gene match: 8. The CDR3 is 15 residues long. The CDR3: CASSLGQGQDSPLHF. The CDR3 DNA reads TGTGCCAGCAGTCTAGGACAGGGCCAAGATTCACCCCTCCACTTT.

CDR3 sequence (DNA): TGTGCCAGCAGCTTATTGCGGGGGACGGCCAAAAACATTCAGTACTTC. This translates into CASSLLRGTAKNIQYF. This chain joins TRBV11-2 and TRBJ2-4, with 7 bases aligning to TRBD2. Germline CDR1 SGHAT, CDR2 FQNNGV. The CDR3 spans 16 residues. The V segment lost 2 bases and the J segment 1 base; nucleotides outside the gene matches: 5. Drawing the rest from reference TRBV11-2 and TRBJ2-4, the complete variable domain is EAGVAQSPRYKIIEKRQSVAFWCNPISGHATLYWYQQILGQGPKLLIQFQNNGVVDDSQLPKDRFSAERLKGVDSTLKIQPAKLEDSAVYLCASSLLRGTAKNIQYFGAGTRLSVL.

The chain joins TRBV11-2 to TRBJ2-7; D gene unclear. This CDR3 region has 12 residues. Germline V gene lookup returns CDR1 SGHAT and CDR2 FQNNGV. With 0 bases removed from V and 6 bases from J, the gap between germline ends came to 6 bases. CDR3 amino acids: CASSLDSTEQYF. CDR3 nucleotide sequence: TGTGCCAGCAGCTTAGATAGTACCGAGCAGTACTTC.

V is TRBV11-3 and J is TRBJ2-7; TRBD2 aligns across 7 bases. Trimming at V came to 1 base and at J to 2 bases, leaving 2 bases not matched to a gene. Per germline, CDR1 SGHNT and CDR2 YENEEA. CDR3 length: 14 amino acids. The CDR3 reads CASSLGGRAYEQYF. For the CDR3, the DNA is TGTGCCAGCAGCTTAGGAGGGAGGGCCTACGAGCAGTACTTC.

The V call is TRBV19, the J call TRBJ2-3, with 13 positions matching TRBD2. This CDR3 is 15 amino acids long. Trimming cost V 7 bases and J 3 bases; bases outside gene matches: 4. CDR1 is LNHDA, CDR2 SQIVND, per germline (reference sequence). The CDR3: CASKETSGRTDTQYF. DNA of the CDR3: TGTGCCAGTAAGGAGACTAGCGGGAGGACAGATACGCAGTATTTT. The variable domain in full, with the rest retrieved from reference TRBV19 and TRBJ2-3, is DGGITQSPKYLFRKEGQNVTLSCEQNLNHDAMYWYRQDPGQGLRLIYYSQIVNDFQKGDIAEGYSVSREKKESFPLTVTSAQKNPTAFYLCASKETSGRTDTQYFGPGTRLTVL.

This sequence joins TRBV19 and TRBJ1-2; no clear D gene. CDR1 is LNHDA and CDR2 is SQIVND in the germline V gene (reference sequence). The CDR3 is made up of 14 amino acids. The V and J ends lost 2 bases and 8 bases respectively, with 15 bases between them. The CDR3: CASSINPAGGGYTF. In DNA, the CDR3 is TGTGCCAGTAGTATAAACCCGGCAGGAGGGGGCTACACCTTC.

The chain recombines TRBV5-1 with TRBJ2-1, with 14 nucleotides matching TRBD2. Trimming at V came to 4 bases and at J to 4 bases, leaving 13 bases not matched to a gene. Germline values: CDR1 SGHRS, CDR2 YFSETQ. This CDR3 is 19 amino acids long. CDR3 region: CASSPRGPGLAGDYNEQFF. The CDR3 region has the DNA TGCGCCAGCAGCCCGCGGGGGCCGGGACTAGCGGGGGATTACAATGAGCAGTTCTTC.

This rearrangement joins TRBV11-2 to TRBJ2-3; 11 nucleotides line up with TRBD1. This CDR3 contains 16 residues. V lost 3 bases and J lost 1; bases outside the gene matches: 3. Germline CDR1 SGHAT, CDR2 FQNNGV. This CDR3 reads CASSFGQGARTDTQYF. CDR3 bases: TGTGCCAGCAGCTTCGGACAGGGGGCTCGCACAGATACGCAGTATTTT.

J is TRBJ1-5 and V is TRBV19; D remains ambiguous. The CDR3 contains 16 residues. The V end was cut by 7 bases, the J end by 0 bases, with 16 bases between. Germline V lookup: CDR1 LNHDA, CDR2 SQIVND (reference sequence). The CDR3, as DNA: TGTGCCAGTACGCCGGGGTCGGGGTATAGCAATCAGCCCCAGCATTTT. It translates to CASTPGSGYSNQPQHF.

V usage is TRBV3-1 (or the pseudogene TRBV3-2) and J usage is TRBJ2-7; 8 nucleotides line up with TRBD2. The CDR3 contains 15 residues. Germline CDR1 and CDR2: LGHDT and YNNKEL (reference sequence). V was pared by 5 bases and J by 0 bases, with 6 bases of the junction left unmatched. CDR3 loop: CASSRAAGASYEQYF. For the CDR3, the DNA is TGTGCCAGCAGCAGGGCAGCGGGGGCCTCCTACGAGCAGTACTTC.

The chain is built from TRBV11-3 and TRBJ2-1; D uncertain. The CDR3 length is 11 residues. Looked up from germline, CDR1 is SGHNT and CDR2 is YENEEA. The germline V and J ends were trimmed by 2 bases and 10 bases, with 6 bases remaining between them. CDR3 loop: CASSLFGEQFF. The CDR3 bases are TGTGCCAGCAGCTTATTCGGGGAGCAGTTCTTC.

This rearrangement joins TRBV30 to TRBJ2-1; 11 bases align to TRBD1. The V and J ends lost 2 bases and 3 bases, in that order; junction bases with no gene match: 6. The CDR3 consists of 16 residues. Germline CDR1 reads GTSNPN; CDR2 reads SVGIG (reference sequence). The CDR3 region is CAWSRTGTGGYNEQFF. DNA of the CDR3: TGTGCCTGGAGTAGAACCGGGACAGGGGGCTACAATGAGCAGTTCTTC.

The rearrangement links TRBV5-6 to TRBJ1-2; 8 bases align to TRBD1. With V trimmed by 4 bases and J by 2 bases, 1 base remained unmatched. The CDR3 is 13 residues long. CDR1 is SGHDT and CDR2 is YYEEEE in the germline V gene. In DNA, the CDR3 is TGTGCCAGCAGCAGGGACAGGAACTATGGCTACACCTTC. Residues: CASSRDRNYGYTF.

This clone was recorded only once. The chain recombines TRBV27 with TRBJ1-5; tentative D call: TRBD1 (5 bases). CDR3 length equals 14 residues. Germline V lookup: CDR1 MNHEY, CDR2 SMNVEV (reference sequence). V was pared by 0 bases and J by 7 bases, with 10 bases between. In DNA, the CDR3 is TGTGCCAGCAGTTTATCGGGGCCCGACCAGCCCCAGCATTTT. Protein: CASSLSGPDQPQHF.

The chain is built from TRBV6-5 and TRBJ2-1, with D possibly matching TRBD2 (7 bases). This CDR3 comprises 16 residues. V lost 0 bases and J 8 bases, leaving 17 bases between the germline ends. Germline V gene lookup returns CDR1 MNHEY and CDR2 SVGAGI. The CDR3 is CASSYSRGPPGHEQFF. The CDR3 DNA reads as TGTGCCAGCAGTTACTCGCGGGGGCCCCCAGGCCATGAGCAGTTCTTC.